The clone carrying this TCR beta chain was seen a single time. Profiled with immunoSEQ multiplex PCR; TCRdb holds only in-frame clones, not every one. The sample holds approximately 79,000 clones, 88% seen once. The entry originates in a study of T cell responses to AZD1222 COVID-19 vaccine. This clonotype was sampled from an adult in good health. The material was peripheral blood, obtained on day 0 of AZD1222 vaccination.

Here the CDR3 DNA reads TGTGCCAGCAGTTTCGCTCCGCGGGCAGAGCAGTACGTC. Protein product: CASSFAPRAEQYV. The chain has TRBV12-3 or TRBV12-4 and TRBJ2-7, with D perhaps TRBD2 (5 bases). V lost 3 bases to trimming and J lost 7 bases, with 13 bases between them. The CDR3 runs 13 residues.